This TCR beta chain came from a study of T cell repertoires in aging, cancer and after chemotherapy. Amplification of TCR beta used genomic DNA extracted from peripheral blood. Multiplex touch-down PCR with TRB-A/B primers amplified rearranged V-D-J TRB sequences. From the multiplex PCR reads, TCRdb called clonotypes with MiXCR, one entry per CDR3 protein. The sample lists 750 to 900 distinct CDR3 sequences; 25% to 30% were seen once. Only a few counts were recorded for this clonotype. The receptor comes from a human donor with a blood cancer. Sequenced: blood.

CDR3 DNA sequence: TGTGCCAGCAGCTCATCACTAGCGGGAGGGCCCTCAGGCGAGCAGTACTTC. This codes for CASSSSLAGGPSGEQYF. V usage is TRBV11-2 and J usage is TRBJ2-7; TRBD2 aligns across 13 bases. Germline loops: CDR1 SGHAT, CDR2 FQNNGV. CDR3 size: 17 residues. V shed 4 bases and J 6 bases; nucleotides not matched to a gene: 12. Full variable domain (remainder filled in from reference TRBV11-2 and TRBJ2-7): EAGVAQSPRYKIIEKRQSVAFWCNPISGHATLYWYQQILGQGPKLLIQFQNNGVVDDSQLPKDRFSAERLKGVDSTLKIQPAKLEDSAVYLCASSSSLAGGPSGEQYFGPGTRLTVT.